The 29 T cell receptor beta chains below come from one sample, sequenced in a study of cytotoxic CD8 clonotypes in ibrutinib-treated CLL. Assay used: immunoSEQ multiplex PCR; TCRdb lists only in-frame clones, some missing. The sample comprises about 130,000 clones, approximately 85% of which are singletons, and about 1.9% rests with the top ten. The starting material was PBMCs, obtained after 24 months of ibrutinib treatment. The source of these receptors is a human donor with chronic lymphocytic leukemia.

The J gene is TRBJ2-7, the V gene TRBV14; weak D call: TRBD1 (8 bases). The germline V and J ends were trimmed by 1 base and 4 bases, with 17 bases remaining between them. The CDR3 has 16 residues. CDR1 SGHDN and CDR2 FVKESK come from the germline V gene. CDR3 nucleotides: TGTGCCAGCAGCCAAGGGAGACAGGGGACTAAATACGAGCAGTACTTC. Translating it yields CASSQGRQGTKYEQYF.

The CDR3 bases are TGTGCCACCAGCAGAGACGAGTCCGGTGGAAGTGAAAAACTGTTTTTT. Amino acids: CATSRDESGGSEKLFF. The chain is built from TRBV15 and TRBJ1-4; D remains unclear. Trimming removed 0 bases at V and 7 bases at J, with 15 bases between. CDR3 size: 16 residues. The germline gives CDR1 LNHNV, CDR2 YYDKDF (reference sequence).

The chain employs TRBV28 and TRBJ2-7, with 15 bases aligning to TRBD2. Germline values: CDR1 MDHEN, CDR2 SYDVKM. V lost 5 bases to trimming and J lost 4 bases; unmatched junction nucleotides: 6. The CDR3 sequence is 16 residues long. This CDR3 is CASSEWGTSGRYEQYF. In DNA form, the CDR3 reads TGTGCCAGCAGTGAATGGGGGACTAGCGGGAGGTACGAGCAGTACTTC.

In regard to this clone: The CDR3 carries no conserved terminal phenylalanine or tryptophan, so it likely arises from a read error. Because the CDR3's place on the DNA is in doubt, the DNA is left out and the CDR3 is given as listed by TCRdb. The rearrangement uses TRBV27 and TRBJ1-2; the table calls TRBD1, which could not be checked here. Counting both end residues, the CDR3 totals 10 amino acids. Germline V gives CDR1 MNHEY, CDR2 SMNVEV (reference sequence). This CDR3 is CASSFIAGPS.

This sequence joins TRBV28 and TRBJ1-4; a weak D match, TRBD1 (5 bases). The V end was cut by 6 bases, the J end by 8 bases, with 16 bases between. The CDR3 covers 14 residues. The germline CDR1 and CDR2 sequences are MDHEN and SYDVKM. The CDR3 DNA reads TGTGCCAGCAGCGGACATGAAGTAGGGGAAAAACTGTTTTTT. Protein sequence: CASSGHEVGEKLFF. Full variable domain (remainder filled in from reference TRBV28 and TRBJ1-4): DVKVTQSSRYLVKRTGEKVFLECVQDMDHENMFWYRQDPGLGLRLIYFSYDVKMKEKGDIPEGYSVSREKKERFSLILESASTNQTSMYLCASSGHEVGEKLFFGSGTQLSVL.

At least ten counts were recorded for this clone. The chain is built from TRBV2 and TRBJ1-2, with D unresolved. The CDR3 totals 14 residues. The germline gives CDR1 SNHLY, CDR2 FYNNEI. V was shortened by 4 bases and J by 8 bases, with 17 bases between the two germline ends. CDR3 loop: CASSVSSQEWGYTF. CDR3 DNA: TGTGCCAGCAGTGTGTCCAGCCAGGAATGGGGCTACACCTTC.

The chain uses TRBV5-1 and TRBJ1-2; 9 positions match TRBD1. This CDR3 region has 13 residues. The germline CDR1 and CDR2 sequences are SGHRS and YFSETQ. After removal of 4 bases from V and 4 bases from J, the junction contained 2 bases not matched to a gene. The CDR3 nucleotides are TGCGCCAGCAGCGAGGGACAGGGCTATGGCTACACCTTC. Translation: CASSEGQGYGYTF. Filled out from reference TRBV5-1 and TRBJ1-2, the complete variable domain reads KAGVTQTPRYLIKTRGQQVTLSCSPISGHRSVSWYQQTPGQGLQFLFEYFSETQRNKGNFPGRFSGRQFSNSRSEMNVSTLELGDSALYLCASSEGQGYGYTFGSGTRLTVV.

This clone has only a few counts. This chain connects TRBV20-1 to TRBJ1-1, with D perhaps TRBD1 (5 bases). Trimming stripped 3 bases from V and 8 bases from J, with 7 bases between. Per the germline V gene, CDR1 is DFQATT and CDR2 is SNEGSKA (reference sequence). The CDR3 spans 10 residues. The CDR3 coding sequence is TGCAGTGCTAGCAGGGTAGAAGCTTTCTTT. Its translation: CSASRVEAFF.

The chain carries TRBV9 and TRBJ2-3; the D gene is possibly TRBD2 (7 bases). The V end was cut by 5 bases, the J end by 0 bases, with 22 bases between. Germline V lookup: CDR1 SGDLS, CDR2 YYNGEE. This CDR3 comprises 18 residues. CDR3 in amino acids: CASSRKNPGGLSTDTQYF. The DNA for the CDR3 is TGTGCCAGCAGTAGAAAAAATCCGGGGGGCCTTAGCACAGATACGCAGTATTTT.

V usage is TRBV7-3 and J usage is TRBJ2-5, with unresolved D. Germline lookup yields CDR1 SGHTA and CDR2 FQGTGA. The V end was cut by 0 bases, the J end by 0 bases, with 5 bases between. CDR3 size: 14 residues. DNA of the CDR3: TGTGCCAGCAGCTTAACCCCGTACCAAGAGACCCAGTACTTC. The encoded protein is CASSLTPYQETQYF.

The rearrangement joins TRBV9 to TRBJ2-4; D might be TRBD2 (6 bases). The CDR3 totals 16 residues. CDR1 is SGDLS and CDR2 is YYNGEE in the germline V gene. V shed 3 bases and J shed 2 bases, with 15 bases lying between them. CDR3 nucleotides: TGTGCCAGCAGCGAGGGGACTTTGCTACCCAAAAACATTCAGTACTTC. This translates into CASSEGTLLPKNIQYF.

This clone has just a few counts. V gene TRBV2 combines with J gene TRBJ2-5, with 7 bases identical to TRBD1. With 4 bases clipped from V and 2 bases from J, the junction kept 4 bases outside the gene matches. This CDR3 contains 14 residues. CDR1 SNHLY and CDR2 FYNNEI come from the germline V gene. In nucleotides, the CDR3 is TGTGCCAGCAGTGTTGACAGGGCGCAAGAGACCCAGTACTTC. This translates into CASSVDRAQETQYF. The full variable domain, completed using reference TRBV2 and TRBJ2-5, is EPEVTQTPSHQVTQMGQEVILRCVPISNHLYFYWYRQILGQKVEFLVSFYNNEISEKSEIFDDQFSVERPDGSNFTLKIRSTKLEDSAMYFCASSVDRAQETQYFGPGTRLLVL.

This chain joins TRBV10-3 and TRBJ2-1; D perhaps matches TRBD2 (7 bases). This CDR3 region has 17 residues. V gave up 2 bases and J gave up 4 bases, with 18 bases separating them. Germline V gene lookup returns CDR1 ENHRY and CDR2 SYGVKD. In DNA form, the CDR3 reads TGTGCCATCAGTGAGCCTGGGGGGGCGGGGAATTACAATGAGCAGTTCTTC. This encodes CAISEPGGAGNYNEQFF.

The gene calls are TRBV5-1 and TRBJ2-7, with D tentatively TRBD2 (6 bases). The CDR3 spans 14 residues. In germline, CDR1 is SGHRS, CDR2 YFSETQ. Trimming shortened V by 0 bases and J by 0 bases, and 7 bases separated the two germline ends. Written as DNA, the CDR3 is TGCGCCAGCAGCTTGGTGGGGGGCTCCTACGAGCAGTACTTC. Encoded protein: CASSLVGGSYEQYF.

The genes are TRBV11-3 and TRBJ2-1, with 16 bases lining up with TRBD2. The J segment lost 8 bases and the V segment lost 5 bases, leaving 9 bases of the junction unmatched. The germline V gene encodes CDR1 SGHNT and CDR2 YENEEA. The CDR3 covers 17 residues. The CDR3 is CASSQGLAGGRGDEQFF. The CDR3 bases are TGTGCCAGCAGCCAGGGACTAGCGGGAGGGCGGGGGGATGAGCAGTTCTTC. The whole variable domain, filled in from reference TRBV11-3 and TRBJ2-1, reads EAGVVQSPRYKIIEKKQPVAFWCNPISGHNTLYWYLQNLGQGPELLIRYENEEAVDDSQLPKDRFSAERLKGVDSTLKIQPAELGDSAVYLCASSQGLAGGRGDEQFFGPGTRLTVL.

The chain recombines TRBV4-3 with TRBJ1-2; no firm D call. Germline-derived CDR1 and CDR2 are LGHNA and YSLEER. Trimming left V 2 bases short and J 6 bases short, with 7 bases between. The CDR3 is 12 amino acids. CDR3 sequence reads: CASSQQKDGYTF. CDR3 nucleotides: TGCGCCAGCAGCCAACAAAAGGATGGCTACACCTTC.

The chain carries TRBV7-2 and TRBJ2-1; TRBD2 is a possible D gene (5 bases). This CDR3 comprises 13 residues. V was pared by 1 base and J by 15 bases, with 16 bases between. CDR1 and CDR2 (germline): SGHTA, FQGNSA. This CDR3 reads CASSLDPSSGGFF. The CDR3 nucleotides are TGTGCCAGCAGCTTAGACCCCTCATCCGGAGGGTTCTTC.

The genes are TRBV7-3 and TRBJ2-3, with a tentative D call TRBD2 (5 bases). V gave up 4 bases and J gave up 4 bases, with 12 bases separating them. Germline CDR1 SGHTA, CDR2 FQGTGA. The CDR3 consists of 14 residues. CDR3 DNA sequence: TGTGCCAGCAGCTATCCACTAGAATCAGATACGCAGTATTTT. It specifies CASSYPLESDTQYF. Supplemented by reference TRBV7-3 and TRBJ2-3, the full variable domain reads GAGVSQTPSNKVTEKGKYVELRCDPISGHTALYWYRQSLGQGPEFLIYFQGTGAADDSGLPNDRFFAVRPEGSVSTLKIQRTERGDSAVYLCASSYPLESDTQYFGPGTRLTVL.

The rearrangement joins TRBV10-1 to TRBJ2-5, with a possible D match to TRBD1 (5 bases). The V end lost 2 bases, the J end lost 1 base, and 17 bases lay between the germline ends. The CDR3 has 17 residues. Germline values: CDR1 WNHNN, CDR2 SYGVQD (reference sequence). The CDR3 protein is CASSEGQGKTPQETQYF. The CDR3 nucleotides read TGCGCCAGCAGTGAGGGGCAGGGAAAAACGCCCCAAGAGACCCAGTACTTC.

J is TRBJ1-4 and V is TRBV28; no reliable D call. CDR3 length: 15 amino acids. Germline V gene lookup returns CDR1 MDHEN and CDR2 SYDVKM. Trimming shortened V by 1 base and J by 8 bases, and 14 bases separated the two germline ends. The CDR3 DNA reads TGTGCCAGCAGTTTATCCCTGGCAAGTGGGGAAAAACTGTTTTTT. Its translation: CASSLSLASGEKLFF.

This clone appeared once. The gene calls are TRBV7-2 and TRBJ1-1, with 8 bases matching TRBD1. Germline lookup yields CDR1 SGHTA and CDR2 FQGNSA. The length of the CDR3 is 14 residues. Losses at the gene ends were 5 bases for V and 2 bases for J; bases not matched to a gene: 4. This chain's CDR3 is CASSKDRVNTEAFF. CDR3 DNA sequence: TGTGCCAGCAGCAAGGACAGGGTCAACACTGAAGCTTTCTTT.

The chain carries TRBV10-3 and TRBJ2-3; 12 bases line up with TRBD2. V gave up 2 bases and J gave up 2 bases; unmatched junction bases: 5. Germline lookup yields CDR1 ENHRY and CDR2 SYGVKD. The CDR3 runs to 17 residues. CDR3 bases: TGTGCCATCAGTGAGACGGCTAGCGGGAGGGCCACAGATACGCAGTATTTT. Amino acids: CAISETASGRATDTQYF.

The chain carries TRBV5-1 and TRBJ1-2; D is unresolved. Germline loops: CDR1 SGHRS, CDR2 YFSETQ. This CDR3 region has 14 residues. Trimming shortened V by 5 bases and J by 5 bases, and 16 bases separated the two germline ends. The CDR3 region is CASSTSEPRYGYTF. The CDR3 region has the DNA TGCGCCAGCAGTACATCAGAACCCCGGTATGGCTACACCTTC.

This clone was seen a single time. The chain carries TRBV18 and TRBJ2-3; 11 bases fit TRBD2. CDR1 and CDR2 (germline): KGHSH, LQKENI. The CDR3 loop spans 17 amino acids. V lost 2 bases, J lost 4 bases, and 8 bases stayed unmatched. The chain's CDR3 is CASSPVIAGGPADTQYF. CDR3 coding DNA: TGTGCCAGCTCACCAGTAATAGCGGGAGGGCCAGCAGATACGCAGTATTTT.

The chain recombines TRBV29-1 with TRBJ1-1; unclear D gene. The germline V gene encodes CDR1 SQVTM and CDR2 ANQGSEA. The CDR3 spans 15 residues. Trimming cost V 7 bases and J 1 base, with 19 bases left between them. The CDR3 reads CSASDGFLGNTEAFF. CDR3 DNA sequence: TGCAGCGCCTCGGACGGATTTCTGGGGAACACTGAAGCTTTCTTT.

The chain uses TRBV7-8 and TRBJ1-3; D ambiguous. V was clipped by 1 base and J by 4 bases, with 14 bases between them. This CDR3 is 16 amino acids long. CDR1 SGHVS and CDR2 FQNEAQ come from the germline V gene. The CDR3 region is CASSLVRLPKGNTIYF. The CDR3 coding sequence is TGTGCCAGCAGCTTAGTGCGTCTCCCCAAAGGAAACACCATATATTTT. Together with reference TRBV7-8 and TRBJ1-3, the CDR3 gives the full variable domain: GAGVSQSPRYKVAKRGQDVALRCDPISGHVSLFWYQQALGQGPEFLTYFQNEAQLDKSGLPSDRFFAERPEGSVSTLKIQRTQQEDSAVYLCASSLVRLPKGNTIYFGEGSWLTVV.

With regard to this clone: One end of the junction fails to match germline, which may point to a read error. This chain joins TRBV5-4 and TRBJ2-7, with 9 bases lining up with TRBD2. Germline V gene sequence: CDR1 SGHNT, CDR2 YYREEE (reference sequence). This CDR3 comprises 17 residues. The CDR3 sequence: CASSQGLAGRRPYEQYF. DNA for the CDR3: TGCGCCAGCAGCCAAGGCCTAGCGGGGCGCCGCCCCTACGAGCAGTACTTC.

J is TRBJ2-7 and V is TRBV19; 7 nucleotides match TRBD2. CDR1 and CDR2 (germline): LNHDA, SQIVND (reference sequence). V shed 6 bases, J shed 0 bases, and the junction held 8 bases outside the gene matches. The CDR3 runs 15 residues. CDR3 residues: CASRPSSGASYEQYF. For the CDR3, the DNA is TGTGCCAGTAGACCATCTAGCGGAGCCTCCTACGAGCAGTACTTC.

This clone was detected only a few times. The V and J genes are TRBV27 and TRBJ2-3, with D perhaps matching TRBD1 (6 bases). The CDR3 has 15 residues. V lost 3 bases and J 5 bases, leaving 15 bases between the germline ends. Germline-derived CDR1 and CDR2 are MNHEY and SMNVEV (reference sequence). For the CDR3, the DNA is TGTGCCAGCAGTTTTACAGGGTACTCTGGAGATACGCAGTATTTT. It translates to CASSFTGYSGDTQYF.